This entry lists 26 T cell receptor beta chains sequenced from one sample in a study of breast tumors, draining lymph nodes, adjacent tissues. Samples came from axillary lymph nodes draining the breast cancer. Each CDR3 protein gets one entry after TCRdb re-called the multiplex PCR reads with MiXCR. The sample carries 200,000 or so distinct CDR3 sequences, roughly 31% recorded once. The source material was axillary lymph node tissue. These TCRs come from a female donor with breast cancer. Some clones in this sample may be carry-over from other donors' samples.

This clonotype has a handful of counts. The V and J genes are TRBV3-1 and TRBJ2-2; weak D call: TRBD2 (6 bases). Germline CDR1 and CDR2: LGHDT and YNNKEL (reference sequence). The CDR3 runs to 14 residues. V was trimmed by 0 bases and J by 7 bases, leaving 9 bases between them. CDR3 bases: TGTGCCAGCAGCCAAGACGGGGGTCACGGGGAGCTGTTTTTT. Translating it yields CASSQDGGHGELFF. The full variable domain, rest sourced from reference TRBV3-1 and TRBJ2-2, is DTAVSQTPKYLVTQMGNDKSIKCEQNLGHDTMYWYKQDSKKFLKIMFSYNNKELIINETVPNRFSPKSPDKAHLNLHINSLELGDSAVYFCASSQDGGHGELFFGEGSRLTVL.

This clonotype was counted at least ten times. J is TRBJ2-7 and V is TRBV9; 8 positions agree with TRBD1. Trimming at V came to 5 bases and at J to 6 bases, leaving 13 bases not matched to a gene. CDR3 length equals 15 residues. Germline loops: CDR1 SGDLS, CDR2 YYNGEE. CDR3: CASSAGGSPNLEQYF. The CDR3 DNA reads TGTGCCAGCAGTGCAGGGGGCTCCCCCAATCTCGAGCAGTACTTC.

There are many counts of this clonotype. The CDR3 DNA is TGCAGTGCGGGACAGTTGGGCTACACCTTC. Its protein is CSAGQLGYTF. This chain uses TRBV20-1 with TRBJ1-2; 7 nucleotides agree with TRBD1. V dropped 6 bases and J dropped 8; count of bases not matched to a gene: 3. This CDR3 spans 10 amino acids. CDR1 is DFQATT, CDR2 SNEGSKA, per germline (reference sequence).

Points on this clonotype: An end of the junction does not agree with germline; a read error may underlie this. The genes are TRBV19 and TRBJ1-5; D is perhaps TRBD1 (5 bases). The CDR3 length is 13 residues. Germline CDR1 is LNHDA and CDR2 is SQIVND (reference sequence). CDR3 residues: CASSIGDGETQHF. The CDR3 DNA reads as TGTGCCAGTAGCATAGGGGACGGAGAGACCCAGCATTTT.

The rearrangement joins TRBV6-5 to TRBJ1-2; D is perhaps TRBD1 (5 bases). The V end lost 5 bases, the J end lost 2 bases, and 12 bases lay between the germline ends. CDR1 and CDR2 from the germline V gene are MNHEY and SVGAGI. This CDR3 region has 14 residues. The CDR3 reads CASSPMGRNYGYTF. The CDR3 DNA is TGTGCCAGCAGTCCTATGGGGCGGAACTATGGCTACACCTTC.

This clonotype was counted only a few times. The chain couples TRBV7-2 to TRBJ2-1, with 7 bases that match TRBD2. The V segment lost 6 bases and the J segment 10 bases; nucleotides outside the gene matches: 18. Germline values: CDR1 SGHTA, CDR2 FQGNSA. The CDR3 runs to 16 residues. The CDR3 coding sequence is TGTGCCAGCAGTGAACCCCCCGGGACTACCCCCCACGAGCAGTTCTTC. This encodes CASSEPPGTTPHEQFF. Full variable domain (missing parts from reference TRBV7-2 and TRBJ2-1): GAGVSQSPSNKVTEKGKDVELRCDPISGHTALYWYRQSLGQGLEFLIYFQGNSAPDKSGLPSDRFSAERTGGSVSTLTIQRTQQEDSAVYLCASSEPPGTTPHEQFFGPGTRLTVL.

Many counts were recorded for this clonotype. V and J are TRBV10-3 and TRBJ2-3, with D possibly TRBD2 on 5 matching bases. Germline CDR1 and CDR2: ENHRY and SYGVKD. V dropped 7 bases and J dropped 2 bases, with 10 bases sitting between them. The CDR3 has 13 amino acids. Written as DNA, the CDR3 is TGTGCCATCAACGAGGGAACCACAGATACGCAGTATTTT. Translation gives CAINEGTTDTQYF.

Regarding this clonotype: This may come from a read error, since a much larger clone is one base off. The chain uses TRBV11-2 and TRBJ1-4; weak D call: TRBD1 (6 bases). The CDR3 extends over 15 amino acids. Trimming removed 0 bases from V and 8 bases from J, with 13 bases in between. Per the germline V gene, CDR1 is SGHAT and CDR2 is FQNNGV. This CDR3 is CASSLDPGAREKLFF. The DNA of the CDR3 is TGTGCCAGCAGCTTAGACCCAGGGGCTAGGGAAAAACTGTTTTTT.

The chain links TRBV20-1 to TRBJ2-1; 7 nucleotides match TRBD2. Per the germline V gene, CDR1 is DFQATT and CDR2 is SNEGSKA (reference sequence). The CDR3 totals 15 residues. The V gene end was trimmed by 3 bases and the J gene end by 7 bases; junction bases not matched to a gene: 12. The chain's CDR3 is CSASRPGREGNEQFF. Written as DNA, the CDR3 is TGCAGTGCTAGTCGGCCGGGAAGGGAGGGGAATGAGCAGTTCTTC.

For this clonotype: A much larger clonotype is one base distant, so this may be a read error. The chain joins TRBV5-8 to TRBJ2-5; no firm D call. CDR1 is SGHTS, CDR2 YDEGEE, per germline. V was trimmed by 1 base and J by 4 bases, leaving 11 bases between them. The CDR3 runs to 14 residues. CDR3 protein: CASSLKSAPETQYF. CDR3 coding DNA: TGTGCCAGCAGCTTGAAGTCAGCTCCAGAGACCCAGTACTTC.

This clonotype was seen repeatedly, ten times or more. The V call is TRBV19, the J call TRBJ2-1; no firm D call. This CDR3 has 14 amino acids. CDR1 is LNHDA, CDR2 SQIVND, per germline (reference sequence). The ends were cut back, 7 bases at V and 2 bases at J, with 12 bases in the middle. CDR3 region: CASISSFPYNEQFF. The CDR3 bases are TGTGCCAGTATTAGCTCTTTCCCCTACAATGAGCAGTTCTTC.

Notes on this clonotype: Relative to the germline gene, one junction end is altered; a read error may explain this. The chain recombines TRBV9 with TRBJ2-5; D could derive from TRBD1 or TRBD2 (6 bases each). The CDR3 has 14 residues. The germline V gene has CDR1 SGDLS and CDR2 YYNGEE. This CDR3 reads CASSGGDNQETQSF. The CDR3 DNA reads TGTGCCAGCAGCGGGGGGGACAACCAAGAGACCCAGTCCTTC.

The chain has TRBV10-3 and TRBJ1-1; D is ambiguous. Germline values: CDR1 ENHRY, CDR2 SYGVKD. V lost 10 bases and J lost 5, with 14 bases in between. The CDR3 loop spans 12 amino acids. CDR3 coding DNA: TGTGCCACCTCGGAGAAGGAGACTGAAGCTTTCTTT. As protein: CATSEKETEAFF.

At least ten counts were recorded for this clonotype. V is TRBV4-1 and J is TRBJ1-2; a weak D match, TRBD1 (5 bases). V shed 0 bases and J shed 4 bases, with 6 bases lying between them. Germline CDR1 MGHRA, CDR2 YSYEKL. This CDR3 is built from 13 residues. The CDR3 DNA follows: TGCGCCAGCAGCCAAGATGGGGCCTATGGCTACACCTTC. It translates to CASSQDGAYGYTF.

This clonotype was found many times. The CDR3 reads CASSESGLTMPYPDTQYF. The CDR3 coding sequence is TGTGCCAGCAGTGAGTCGGGCTTAACGATGCCATATCCAGATACGCAGTATTTT. This chain connects TRBV2 to TRBJ2-3; D remains ambiguous. The length of the CDR3 is 18 residues. V was cut by 3 bases and J by 4 bases, with 23 bases left in between. The germline gives CDR1 SNHLY, CDR2 FYNNEI.

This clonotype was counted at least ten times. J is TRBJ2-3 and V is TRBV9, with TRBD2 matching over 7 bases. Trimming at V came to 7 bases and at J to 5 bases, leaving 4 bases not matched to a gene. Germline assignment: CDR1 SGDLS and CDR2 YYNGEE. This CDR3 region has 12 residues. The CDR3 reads CASAGEGDTQYF. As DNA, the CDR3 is TGTGCCAGCGCGGGGGAGGGAGATACGCAGTATTTT.

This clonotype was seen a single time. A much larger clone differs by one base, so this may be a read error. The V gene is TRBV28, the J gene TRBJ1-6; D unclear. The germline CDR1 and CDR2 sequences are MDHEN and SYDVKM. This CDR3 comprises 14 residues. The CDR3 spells CASSPSSYNSPLRF. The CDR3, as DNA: TGTGCCAGCAGCCCAAGCTCCTATAATTCACCCCTCCGCTTT.

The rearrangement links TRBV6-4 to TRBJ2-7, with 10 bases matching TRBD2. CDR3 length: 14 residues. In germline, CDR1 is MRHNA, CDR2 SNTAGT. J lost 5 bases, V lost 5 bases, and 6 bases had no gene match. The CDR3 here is CASSPLAGVHEQYF. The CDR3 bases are TGTGCCAGCAGTCCCCTAGCGGGAGTACACGAGCAGTACTTC.

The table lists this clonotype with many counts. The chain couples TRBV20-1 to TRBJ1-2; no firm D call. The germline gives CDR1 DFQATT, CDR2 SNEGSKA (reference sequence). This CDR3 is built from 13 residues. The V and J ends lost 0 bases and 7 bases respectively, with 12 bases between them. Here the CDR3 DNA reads TGCAGTGCTAGAGAGGATTTGCGGGTTGGCTACACCTTC. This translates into CSAREDLRVGYTF.

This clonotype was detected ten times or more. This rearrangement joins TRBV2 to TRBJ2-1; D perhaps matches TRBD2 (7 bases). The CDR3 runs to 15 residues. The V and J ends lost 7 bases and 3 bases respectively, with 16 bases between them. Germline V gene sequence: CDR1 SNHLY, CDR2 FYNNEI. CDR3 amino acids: CASTKGGGLYNEQFF. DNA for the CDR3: TGTGCCAGCACCAAAGGCGGGGGCCTCTACAATGAGCAGTTCTTC.

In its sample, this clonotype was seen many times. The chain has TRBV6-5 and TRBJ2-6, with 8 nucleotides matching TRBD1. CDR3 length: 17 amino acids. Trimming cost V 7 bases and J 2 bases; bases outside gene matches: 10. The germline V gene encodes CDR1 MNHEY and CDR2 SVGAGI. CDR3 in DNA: TGTGCCAGCAATTCCCGGAAACAGGGGGCTGGGGCCAACGTCCTGACTTTC. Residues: CASNSRKQGAGANVLTF.

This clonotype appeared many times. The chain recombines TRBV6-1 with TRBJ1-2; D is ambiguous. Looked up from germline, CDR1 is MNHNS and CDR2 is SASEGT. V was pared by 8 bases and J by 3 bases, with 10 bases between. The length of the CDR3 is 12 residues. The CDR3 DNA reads TGTGCCAGCCTGGACGGATACTATGGCTACACCTTC. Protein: CASLDGYYGYTF.

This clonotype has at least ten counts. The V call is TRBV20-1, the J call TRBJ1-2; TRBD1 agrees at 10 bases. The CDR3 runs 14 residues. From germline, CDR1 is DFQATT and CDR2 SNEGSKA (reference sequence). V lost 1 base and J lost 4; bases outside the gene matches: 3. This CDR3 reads CSARGDRGPYGYTF. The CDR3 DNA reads TGCAGTGCTAGAGGGGACAGGGGCCCCTATGGCTACACCTTC.

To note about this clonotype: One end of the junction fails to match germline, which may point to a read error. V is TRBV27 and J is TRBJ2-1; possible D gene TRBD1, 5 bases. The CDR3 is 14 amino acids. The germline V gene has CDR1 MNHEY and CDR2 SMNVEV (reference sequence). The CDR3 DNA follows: TGTGCCTGCAGTTTTTCGGTAGGGGTGGGTGAGCAGTTCTTC. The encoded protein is CACSFSVGVGEQFF.

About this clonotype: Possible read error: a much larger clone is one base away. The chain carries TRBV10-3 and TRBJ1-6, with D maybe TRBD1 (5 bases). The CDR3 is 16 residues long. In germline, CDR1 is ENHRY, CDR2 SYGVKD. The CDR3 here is CAISESGARLNSLLYF. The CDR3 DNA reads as TGTGCCATCAGTGAGTCAGGGGCGCGACTGAATTCACTCCTCTACTTT.

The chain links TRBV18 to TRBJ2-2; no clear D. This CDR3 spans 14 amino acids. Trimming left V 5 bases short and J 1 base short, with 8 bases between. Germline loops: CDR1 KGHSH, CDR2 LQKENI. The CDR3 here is CASSKQRNTGELFF. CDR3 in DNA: TGTGCCAGCTCAAAACAGAGGAACACCGGGGAGCTGTTTTTT.